The clone carrying this T cell receptor beta chain was seen ten or more times. CDR1 is MNHNY, CDR2 SVGAGI, per germline (reference sequence). After removal of 2 bases from V and 7 bases from J, the junction contained 4 bases not matched to a gene. This CDR3 spans 13 amino acids. This specimen comes from a study of T cells in Graves' hyperthyroidism and ophthalmopathy. The CDR3 regions of TCR beta were amplified from RNA transcripts. First-round RT-PCR of the TCR CDR3 relied on the HTBI primer set. TCRdb fed the multiplex PCR reads into MiXCR, producing one record per CDR3 protein. Of fewer than 450,000 distinct CDR3 sequences listed, about 15% are singletons.

The chain is built from TRBV6-6 and TRBJ1-2; the match to TRBD1 covers 7 bases. The sequence derives from a woman aged 30 to 39 with Graves' hyperthyroidism that later progressed to Graves' ophthalmopathy. The sample was blood. The DNA for the CDR3 is TGTGCCAGCAGTTACGAGGGGGCCCCTGGCTACACCTTC. Protein: CASSYEGAPGYTF.